This TCR beta chain was captured in a study of vaccination and CD4 T cells after COVID-19 (dated by TCRdb to between 2020 and 2023). Regarding the study in general: SARS-CoV-2 positivity had been established in the convalescent patients by nasal swab PCR, and mild disease was recorded in several of these patients and severe disease in one. The convalescent cohort included six males and four females, with two Hispanic individuals, seven Caucasians, two Asians and one multiracial person. Participants got two doses of the Pfizer-BioNTech BNT162b2 vaccine (n=8) or two doses of the Moderna mRNA-1273 vaccine (n=2). Post-COVID blood samples were collected from convalescent patients a median of around 100 days after diagnosis, with a range of roughly 35 to 161 days. Post-vaccine blood samples were taken a median of 72 days after the second vaccine dose, with a range of 14 to 241 days. For stimulating the cultures, overlapping spike peptide pools were used, derived from SARS-CoV-2 as well as from the common cold coronaviruses HCoV-NL63, HCoV-OC43 and HCoV-229E. Control cultures used a CEFX viral epitope pool as positive control, an HIV-1 Nef peptide pool as negative control, or no peptide. In ten to eleven COVID-19 convalescent patients and a few infection-naive healthy vaccine recipients, the spike-specific CD4+ TCR repertoire before mRNA vaccination was compared with the repertoire after mRNA vaccination. Broader findings and caveats from the paper: Relatively few convalescent patients were included in the study, and early timepoints after natural infection were not analyzed. Of the vaccine-specific clones in convalescent patients, 304 of 307, or nearly all, reacted only to SARS-CoV-2 spike and did not cross-react with common cold coronaviruses. Among convalescent patients, a median around 89% of the SARS-CoV-2-reactive clones seen after vaccination appeared only after vaccination, which suggests priming specific to the vaccine. The median count of SARS-CoV-2-reactive clonotypes went up from 20 to 25 after infection to about 40 after vaccination, although the change was not significant.

The germline V gene yields MNHNS for CDR1 and SASEGT for CDR2. V is cut by 6 bases and J by 8 bases, and the space between the germline ends is 20 bases. Reading from cysteine to phenylalanine, the CDR3 counts 15 amino acids. Only the CDR3 part of the read is kept: 45 bases, read in frame from the first base. Library preparation used PCR. At the Johns Hopkins FTIC core, DNA from the cultured CD4+ T cells underwent TCR sequencing with the Oncomine TCR Beta short-read assay. Genomic DNA was extracted from the cultured CD4+ T cells with the QIAamp micro DNA kit. Oncomine TCR Beta libraries made from cultured CD4+ T cells were pooled using unique dual indexes and sequenced on an Illumina iSeq 100. The original methods were these. Non-productive sequences were filtered out, and CDR3s that did not start with C, did not end with F or W, or were shorter than 7 amino acids were discarded. The MANAFEST web application identified antigen-specific clonotypes by comparing peptide-stimulated wells against reference wells and other culture wells. Positive clones required FDR below 0.05, an odds ratio above 5, and productive frequency above 0.1% in at least two of three replicate wells. Cross-reactive clonotypes were defined as significantly expanded in both SARS-CoV-2 spike wells and at least one common cold coronavirus spike condition. Using R version 3.6.1, CDR3 homology was evaluated through Levenshtein distances (stringdist) along with unrooted phylogenetic trees (ape). Starting from the raw public reads, TCRdb applied fastp trimming at Q25, assembled clones with MiXCR and retained in-frame beta chains. Every entry covers one CDR3 protein and lists the most common genes and DNA from its rows. These V and J calls originate from TCRdb's pipeline instead of the authors' own analysis. A total of more than 3,000 distinct CDR3 sequences appear in this sample, about 15% of them only once. The biggest ten clones account for roughly a fifth of the sample.

As regards this clonotype: Its antigen is not yet known. No base-level quality is on record; no much larger clone is a single base apart.

The meaning of the sample's treatment or condition label: 10-day PBMC culture with coronavirus spike peptide pools or control peptides (ViraFEST assay). The ViraFEST assay was used in the study, in which antigen-specific T cells were expanded with peptide pools and expanded clonotypes were subsequently identified by TCR sequencing. The convalescent patients' positive SARS-CoV-2 PCR tests fell between March and December 2020, which was before the Alpha, Beta and Delta variants emerged in the United States. Over 1.5 million PBMCs per well were cultured in IMDM with approximately 5.2% human AB serum and approximately 9.8 IU/ml IL-2, plus 10 ug/ml peptide pools. Half of the culture medium was replaced with fresh IL-2-containing medium on days 3 and 7. Once the cells had been in culture for around nine days, the EasySep CD4+ T cell isolation kit was used to isolate CD4+ T cells by negative selection. PBMCs were separated from whole blood using Ficoll-Paque Plus gradient centrifugation and then either used fresh or cryopreserved at -140C. Triplicate wells were generally used for each culture condition.

This TCR was sampled from a human donor who had recovered from COVID-19. Specimen: CD4+ T cells from blood, cultured in vitro. Recombination joined TRBV6-1 with TRBJ2-1; the D assignment is uncertain and may be TRBD1 or TRBD2, with 5 bases supporting each. The CDR3 reads CASRPGTAFGDEQFF. The base sequence is TGTGCCAGCAGACCCGGGACGGCCTTTGGGGATGAGCAGTTCTTC.